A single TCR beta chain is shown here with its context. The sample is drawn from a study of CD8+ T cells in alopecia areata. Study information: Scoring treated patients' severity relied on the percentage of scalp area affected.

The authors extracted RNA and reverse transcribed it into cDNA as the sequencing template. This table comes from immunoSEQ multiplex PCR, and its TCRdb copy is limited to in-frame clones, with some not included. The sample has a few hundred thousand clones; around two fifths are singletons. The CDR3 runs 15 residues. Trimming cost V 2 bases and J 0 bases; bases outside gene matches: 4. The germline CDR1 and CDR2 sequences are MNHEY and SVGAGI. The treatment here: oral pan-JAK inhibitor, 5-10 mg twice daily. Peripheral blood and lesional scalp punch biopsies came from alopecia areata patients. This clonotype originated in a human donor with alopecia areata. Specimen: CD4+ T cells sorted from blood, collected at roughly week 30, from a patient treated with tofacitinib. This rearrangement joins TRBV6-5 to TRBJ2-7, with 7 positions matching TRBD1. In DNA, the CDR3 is TGTGCCAGCAGTTACGTTGCAGGGGGCTCCTACGAGCAGTACTTC. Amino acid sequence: CASSYVAGGSYEQYF.